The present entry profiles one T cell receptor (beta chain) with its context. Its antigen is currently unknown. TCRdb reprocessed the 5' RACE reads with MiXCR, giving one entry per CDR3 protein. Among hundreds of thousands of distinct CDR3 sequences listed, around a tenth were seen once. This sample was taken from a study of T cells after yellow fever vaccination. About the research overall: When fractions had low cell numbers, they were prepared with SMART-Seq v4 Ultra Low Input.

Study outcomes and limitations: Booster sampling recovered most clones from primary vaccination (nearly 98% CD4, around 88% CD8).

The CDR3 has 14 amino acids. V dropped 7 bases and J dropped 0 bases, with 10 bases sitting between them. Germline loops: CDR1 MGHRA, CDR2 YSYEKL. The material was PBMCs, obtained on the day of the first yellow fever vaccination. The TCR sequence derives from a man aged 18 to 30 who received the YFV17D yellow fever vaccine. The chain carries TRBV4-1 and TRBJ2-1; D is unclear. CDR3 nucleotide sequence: TGCGCCAGCATCATCAGTAGCTCCTACAATGAGCAGTTCTTC. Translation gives CASIISSSYNEQFF.